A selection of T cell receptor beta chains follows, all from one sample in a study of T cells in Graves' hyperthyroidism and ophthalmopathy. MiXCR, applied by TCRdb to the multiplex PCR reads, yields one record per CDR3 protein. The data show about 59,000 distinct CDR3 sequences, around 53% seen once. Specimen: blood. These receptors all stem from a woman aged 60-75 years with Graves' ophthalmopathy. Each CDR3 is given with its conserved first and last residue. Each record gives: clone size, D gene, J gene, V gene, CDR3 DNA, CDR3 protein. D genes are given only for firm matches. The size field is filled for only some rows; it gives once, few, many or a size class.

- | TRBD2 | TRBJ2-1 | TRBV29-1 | TGCAGCGTTGGCCGGACTAGCGGGAGTGCGCGGAATGAGCAGTTCTTC | CSVGRTSGSARNEQFF
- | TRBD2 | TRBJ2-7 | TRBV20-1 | TGCAGTGCCTTGGGACTAGCAGACTACGAGCAGTACTTC | CSALGLADYEQYF
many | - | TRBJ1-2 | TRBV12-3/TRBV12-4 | TGTGCCAGCAGTTTACGTAGGGGTTCAGTTGGCTACACCTTC | CASSLRRGSVGYTF
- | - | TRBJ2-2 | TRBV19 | TGTGCCAACGAGAGGAGCACCGGGGAGCTGTTTTTT | CANERSTGELFF
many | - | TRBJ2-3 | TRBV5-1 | TGCGCCAGCAGCTTGGTCGGGTCTGATACGCAGTATTTT | CASSLVGSDTQYF
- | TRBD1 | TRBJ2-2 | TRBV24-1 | TGTGCCACCAGCGGCAGGACAGGCCACACCGGGGAGCTGTTTTTT | CATSGRTGHTGELFF
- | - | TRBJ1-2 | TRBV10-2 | TGCGCCAGCAGTGAGTCGATGTGGGGCGAGACCTTC | CASSESMWGETF
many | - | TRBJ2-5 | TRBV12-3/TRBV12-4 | TGTGCCAGCAGCCACGGGGAGGGGGGAGAGACCCAGTACTTC | CASSHGEGGETQYF
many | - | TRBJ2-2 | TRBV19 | TGTGCCAGTAGGTCGGGCGGTGGCACCGGGGAGCTGTTTTTT | CASRSGGGTGELFF
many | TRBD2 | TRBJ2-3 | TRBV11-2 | TGTGCCAGCAGCCGCACTAGCGGGAGCTTCACAGATACGCAGTATTTT | CASSRTSGSFTDTQYF
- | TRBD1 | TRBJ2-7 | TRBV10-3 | TGTGCCATCAGGACAGGGGAAAGCGCACACGAGCAGTACTTC | CAIRTGESAHEQYF
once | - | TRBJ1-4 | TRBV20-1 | TGCAGTGCTAGTATTCAAGCTCGGGAGACTAATGAAAAACTGTTTTTT | CSASIQARETNEKLFF
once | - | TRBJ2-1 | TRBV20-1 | TGCAGTGCTAGAGTTCAGGAGGGAGTAAGCAATGAGCAGTTCTTC | CSARVQEGVSNEQFF
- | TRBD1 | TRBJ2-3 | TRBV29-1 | TGCAGTGAATTAGACAGGGTAACAGATACGCAGTATTTT | CSELDRVTDTQYF
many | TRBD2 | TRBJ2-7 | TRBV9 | TGTGCCAGCAGCCCCGCGGGAGGGGCGGCCTACGAGCAGTACTTC | CASSPAGGAAYEQYF
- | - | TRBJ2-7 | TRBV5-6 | TGTGCCAGCAGCTTGTGGGGGCTCAGCTCCTACGAGCAGTGTTTC | CASSLWGLSSYEQCF